The clone carrying this TCR beta chain was detected ten times or more. TCRdb re-called the 5' RACE reads with MiXCR, one entry per CDR3 protein. The table shows about 29,000 distinct CDR3 sequences, with less than 15% occurring only once. This record comes from a study of T-cell memory formation after mild COVID-19. The CDR3 extends over 12 amino acids. The germline CDR1 and CDR2 sequences are SGHAT and FQNNGV. Between the trimmed V and J ends, which lost 6 bases and 2 bases, there was a span of 8 bases. The sequencing input was PBMCs or a T cell subset sorted from them (not recorded which). The chain carries TRBV11-2 and TRBJ2-7; D gene unclear. This clonotype originated in an adult woman who had mild COVID-19 (a few samples of this study predate the infection). Cell type and time point are not known. The CDR3 region is CASSGSTYEQYF. DNA for the CDR3: TGTGCCAGCAGTGGCAGTACCTACGAGCAGTACTTC.